The source of this TCR beta chain is a study of blood T cell repertoires in COVID-19 (dated by TCRdb to about 2020). The study in broad terms: Collaborator samples came from the United States, Italy and Spain and covered acute and convalescent phases of COVID-19. The repertoires were made available in a free public database intended to serve as a resource for research on the immune response to SARS-CoV-2. HLA class I and class II types, where available, came from metadata supplied by the sample provider rather than from assay-based typing. Deeply sampled blood TCRbeta repertoires from subjects exposed to, actively infected with, or recovered from COVID-19 were included in the dataset. Samples were obtained from the ongoing ImmuneRACE study (first 160 participants) and from 1,254 subjects provided by 6 global collaborators. The material from the prospective study consisted of cDNA or gDNA derived from T cells, B-cell-depleted T cells, or PBMCs. Nearly every sample came with metadata listing a de-identified subject ID, COVID-19 status, age in years and sex.

Results and caveats for the whole study, not just this receptor: How much clinical and demographic metadata was included differed by source and by participant, and the metadata was provided uncurated.

TCRbeta CDR3 regions were amplified from genomic DNA by means of the immunoSEQ Assay, a bias-controlled multiplex PCR. The paper's data handling went like this. Nucleated cell counts per sample were estimated from amplification of reference gene primers within the assay. Sequence reads were collapsed and filtered to measure the absolute abundance of every unique TCRbeta CDR3 rearrangement. For each sample, productive Simpson clonality was calculated as the square root of Simpson's diversity index across productive rearrangements. This is the immuneACCESS table as TCRdb keeps it, with only in-frame sequences that have V and J called. A part of the clones is gone; compared with another copy, unresolved V genes explain less than half, and the rest is unexplained. For V, J and clone size, that table is used; D and trimming come from the DNA. The sample profile shows about 59,000 clones; approximately 80% of them were found once. Around 6% of the sample lies in the top ten.

Regarding this clone: Its antigen specificity is not known. Per-nucleotide qualities are absent, and no much larger clonotype sits a single base away.

The germline V gene (reference sequence) yields LNHNV for CDR1 and YYDKDF for CDR2. Measured from the cysteine to the phenylalanine, the CDR3 is 15 residues long. Just the 45-base CDR3 DNA is kept, in frame starting at base 1. Ends trimmed: V by 3 bases, J by 1 base; bases unmatched to a gene: 5. Whole blood was collected in K2EDTA tubes by collaborating institutions according to the institutions' own protocols. For TCRbeta analysis, collaborator samples were shipped as frozen whole blood, as isolated PBMCs, or as DNA extracted from either sample type. This receptor was taken from a woman in her seventies with acute or convalescent COVID-19. The sample consisted of peripheral blood. The chain is encoded by TRBV15 joined to TRBJ1-1; 7 bases in the junction line up with TRBD1. The sequenced DNA is TGTGCCACCAGCAGTACGGGACAGACGAACACTGAAGCTTTCTTT. Its coded protein is CATSSTGQTNTEAFF.